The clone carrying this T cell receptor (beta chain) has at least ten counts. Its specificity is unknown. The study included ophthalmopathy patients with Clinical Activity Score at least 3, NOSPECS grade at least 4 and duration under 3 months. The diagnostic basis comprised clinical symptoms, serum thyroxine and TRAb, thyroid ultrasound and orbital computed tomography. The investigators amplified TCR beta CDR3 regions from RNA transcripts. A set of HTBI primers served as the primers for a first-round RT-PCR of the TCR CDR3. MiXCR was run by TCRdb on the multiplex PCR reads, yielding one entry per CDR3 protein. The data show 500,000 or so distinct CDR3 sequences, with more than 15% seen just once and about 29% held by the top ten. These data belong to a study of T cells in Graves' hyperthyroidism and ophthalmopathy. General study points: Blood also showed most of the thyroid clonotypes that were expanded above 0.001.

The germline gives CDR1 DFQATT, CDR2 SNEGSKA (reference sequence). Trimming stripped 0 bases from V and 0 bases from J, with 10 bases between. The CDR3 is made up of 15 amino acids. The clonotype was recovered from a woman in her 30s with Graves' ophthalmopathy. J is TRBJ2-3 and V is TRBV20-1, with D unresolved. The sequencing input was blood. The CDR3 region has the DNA TGCAGTGCTAGAGATCGCAGAACTAGCACAGATACGCAGTATTTT. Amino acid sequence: CSARDRRTSTDTQYF.